This T cell receptor beta chain stems from a study of CD8+ T cells in alopecia areata (dated by TCRdb to about 2018). Context from the whole study: Treated patients were enrolled in an open-label pilot trial of oral tofacitinib at 5 to 10 mg twice daily for moderate-to-severe alopecia areata. Tofacitinib was administered for 6 to 18 months, and 6 months of follow-up off drug were then conducted to assess delayed response and recurrence. The SALT score, which quantifies the percentage of affected scalp surface area, was used to measure disease severity in treated patients. High-throughput TCRbeta sequencing was used to examine T cell clonal expansion in alopecia areata in both the C3H/HeJ mouse model and human patients. Scalp tissue and sorted CD4+ and CD8+ peripheral blood T cells from patchy and totalis/universalis alopecia areata patients and from healthy controls were covered by human TCRbeta sequencing. Patients on tofacitinib were biopsied at baseline and after 4 and 24 weeks of treatment, and several of the patients also had a later scalp biopsy. Clonality in the scalp was compared among normal scalp (n=4), patchy alopecia areata scalp (n=8), and alopecia totalis/universalis scalp (n=8). The RNA source kit depended on sample type: the PAXgene miRNA kit for fixed scalp, the miRNeasy kit for PBMCs, and the RNeasy kit for mouse skin. immunoSEQ multiplex PCR using 35 Vbeta forward primers and 13 Jbeta reverse primers was used to amplify TCRbeta CDR3 regions.

The library relied on the immunoSEQ multiplex PCR assay. RNA was extracted from all samples and reverse transcribed into cDNA as template for TCR sequencing. SuperScript III was used to make first-strand cDNA, primed with a 2:1 mix of oligo-dT and random hexamers. A synthetic immune receptor repertoire was used to gauge amplification bias, and whatever bias remained was removed computationally. The paper's processing steps were these. After raw reads were preprocessed to remove errors, the CDR3 was defined following IMGT conventions as running from the conserved cysteine to phenylalanine. Clonality was calculated as 1 minus Shannon entropy normalized by log2 of the number of productive unique TCRs. Scalp TCRbeta sequences were cross-referenced with sorted blood CD4 and CD8 repertoires so that the CD4 or CD8 identity of scalp clones could be inferred. TCRdb took this table from immuneACCESS and kept in-frame rearrangements with V and J called. Such tables lack part of the clones; where checked against another copy, unresolved V genes explain under half of the gap, and the rest is unexplained. V, J and clone size were drawn from that table, and D and trimming were deduced from the DNA. Counted in this sample were approximately 200,000 clones; 58% of them appeared once. 5.5% of the sample is in the top ten clones.

Points the paper makes about the study in general: Scalp TCR repertoire analysis is complicated because resident alphabeta T cells in normal human skin are also sequenced, whereas mouse skin is dominated by gammadelta T cells. During tofacitinib treatment, many expanded lesional clones stuck around in both scalp and blood, and this persistence may partly explain why relapse happens after treatment is stopped. Tofacitinib significantly lowered scalp clonality and the number of expanded CD8+ clones among the top 100 scalp clones. Because the treated cohort was small and included a single nonresponder, larger studies are needed to assess links between baseline CD8+ expansion and response. Compared with normal scalp, lesional scalp, particularly in alopecia totalis/universalis, had higher clonality and more expanded CD8+ clones, which suggests antigenic drive. Shared TCR sequences between patients were less evident than in mice, which may be partly attributable to HLA diversity in the patient population.

There are 13 amino acids in the CDR3, from cysteine to phenylalanine inclusive. Of all the DNA, just the CDR3 is kept, 39 bases in frame from base 1. Per the germline V gene, SGHTA is the CDR1 and FQGNSA is the CDR2. Deletion took 6 bases off V and 2 bases off J, with a span of 10 bases between the germline ends. The meaning of the sample's time point label: 20 to 30 weeks on oral tofacitinib. Per the publication, the treatment or condition label means: oral pan-JAK inhibitor, 5-10 mg twice daily. Peripheral blood and lesional scalp punch biopsies were obtained from patients with alopecia areata. PBMCs were isolated by density centrifugation and stained for CD3, CD4 and CD8, and CD4+ and CD8+ T cells were sorted on a FACSAria. Remarks on this clone: The antigen this receptor binds is unknown. Base qualities were left out, and no much larger clone turns up one base away.

This clonotype originated in a human donor with alopecia areata. The V gene is TRBV7-2 and the J gene is TRBJ1-2; 5 matching bases give a weak D call of TRBD1. Sequenced material: CD4+ T cells sorted from blood, taken at week 24, from a patient treated with tofacitinib. The DNA sequence reads TGTGCCAGCAGTACAGGCCCAAACTATGGCTACACCTTC. Its amino acids are CASSTGPNYGYTF.